The clone carrying this TCR beta chain was counted only a few times. No antigen is known for it. One entry per CDR3 protein results from TCRdb running MiXCR on the 5' RACE reads. The sample records more than 75,000 distinct CDR3 sequences, approximately 15% being singletons. The data derive from a study of T-cell memory formation after mild COVID-19. The study, taken as a whole, reports: Clones that contracted from day 15 to 85 had balanced CD4/CD8; later expanders were CD4+ biased.

This clonotype was sampled from an adult woman who had mild COVID-19 (a few samples of this study predate the infection). Cell type and time point are not known. Sequenced input: PBMCs or a T cell subset sorted from them (not recorded which).

The CDR3 DNA is TGTGCCAGCAGCGGGAGGCCGACTAGCACAGATACGCAGTATTTT. Protein sequence: CASSGRPTSTDTQYF. The chain is built from TRBV11-2 and TRBJ2-3; perhaps TRBD2 as D (6 bases). The CDR3 is made up of 15 amino acids. V was pared by 5 bases and J by 0 bases, with 12 bases between. The germline V gene encodes CDR1 SGHAT and CDR2 FQNNGV.